The source of this TCR beta chain is a study of shared clonotypes between healthy human individuals. TCRdb's table, derived via immunoSEQ multiplex PCR, lists solely in-frame clones and lacks some. The sample holds roughly 2.6 million clones, over 85% seen once. Per germline, CDR1 SGHRS and CDR2 YFSETQ. J was trimmed by 5 bases and V by 2 bases; bases with no gene match: 7. The CDR3 has 17 residues. The chain uses TRBV5-1 and TRBJ2-3; 14 nucleotides agree with TRBD2. This receptor was obtained from a man younger than 35 in good health. Sequencing input: naive CD4+ T cells sorted from blood. Subset indicated: CD45RA+ positively selected. The CDR3 sequence is CASSFGLAGGLGDTQYF. CDR3 DNA: TGCGCCAGCAGCTTTGGACTAGCGGGAGGTCTTGGAGATACGCAGTATTTT. Full variable domain (outside the CDR3, taken from reference TRBV5-1 and TRBJ2-3): KAGVTQTPRYLIKTRGQQVTLSCSPISGHRSVSWYQQTPGQGLQFLFEYFSETQRNKGNFPGRFSGRQFSNSRSEMNVSTLELGDSALYLCASSFGLAGGLGDTQYFGPGTRLTVL.